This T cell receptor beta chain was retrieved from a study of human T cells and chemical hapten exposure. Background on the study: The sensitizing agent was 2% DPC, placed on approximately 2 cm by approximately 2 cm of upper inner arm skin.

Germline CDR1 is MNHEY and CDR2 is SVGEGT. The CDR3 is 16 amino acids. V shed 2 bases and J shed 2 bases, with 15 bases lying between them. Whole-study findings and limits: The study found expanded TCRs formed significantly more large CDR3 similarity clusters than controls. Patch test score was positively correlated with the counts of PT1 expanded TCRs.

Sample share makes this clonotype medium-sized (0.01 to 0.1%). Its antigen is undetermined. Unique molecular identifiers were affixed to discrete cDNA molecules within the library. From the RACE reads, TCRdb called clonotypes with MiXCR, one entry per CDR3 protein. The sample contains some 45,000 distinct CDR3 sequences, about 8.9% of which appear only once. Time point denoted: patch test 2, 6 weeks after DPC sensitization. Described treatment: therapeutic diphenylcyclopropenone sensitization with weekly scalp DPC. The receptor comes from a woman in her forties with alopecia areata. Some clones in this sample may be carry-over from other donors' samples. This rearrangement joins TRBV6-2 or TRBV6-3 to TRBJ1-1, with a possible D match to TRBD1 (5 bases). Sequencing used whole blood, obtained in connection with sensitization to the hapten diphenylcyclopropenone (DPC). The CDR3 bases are TGTGCCAGCAGTTACGCATCTGGGAGGGGAAACACTGAAGCTTTCTTT. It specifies CASSYASGRGNTEAFF.